The 22 T cell receptor beta chains in this list originate from one sample, sequenced in a study of CD4 T cells in relation to SARS-CoV-2 and coronaviruses. The table came from immunoSEQ multiplex PCR; TCRdb's copy has only in-frame clones and leaves some out. There are approximately 25,000 clones in the sample; less than 80% occur only once, and roughly 22% lies in the top ten. Their cognate antigens are unknown. Before the COVID-19 pandemic, during about 2010-2018, CD4+ T cells were taken from unexposed donors. The cells were cultured for over eight days before CD4+ T cells were isolated. Sequencing was carried out using CD4+ T cells from PBMCs, cultured in vitro. These receptors all stem from a human donor in good health.

The chain is built from TRBV19 and TRBJ1-2; D gene uncertain. Germline CDR1 and CDR2: LNHDA and SQIVND (reference sequence). The CDR3 length is 13 residues. Trimming shortened V by 3 bases and J by 4 bases, and 9 bases separated the two germline ends. The CDR3 here is CASSITSPYGYTF. DNA of the CDR3: TGTGCCAGTAGTATTACGAGTCCCTATGGCTACACCTTC. The entire variable domain, with the rest obtained from reference TRBV19 and TRBJ1-2, is as follows: DGGITQSPKYLFRKEGQNVTLSCEQNLNHDAMYWYRQDPGQGLRLIYYSQIVNDFQKGDIAEGYSVSREKKESFPLTVTSAQKNPTAFYLCASSITSPYGYTFGSGTRLTVV.

The chain combines TRBV5-4 with TRBJ2-6; D is ambiguous. Germline assignment: CDR1 SGHNT and CDR2 YYREEE (reference sequence). V shed 5 bases and J shed 4 bases, with 7 bases lying between them. CDR3 length: 13 amino acids. CDR3 in DNA: TGTGCCAGCAGAACCCTGGGGGCCAACGTCCTGACTTTC. Amino acids: CASRTLGANVLTF.

The rearrangement uses TRBV2 and TRBJ1-2, with D unclear. V was shortened by 7 bases and J by 4 bases, with 10 bases between the two germline ends. Germline CDR1 and CDR2: SNHLY and FYNNEI. The CDR3 runs 12 residues. DNA of the CDR3: TGTGCCAGCACCCCAGCGGGCTATGGCTACACCTTC. The encoded protein is CASTPAGYGYTF.

This chain connects TRBV6-1 to TRBJ1-5; D might be TRBD1 (6 bases). The CDR3 consists of 15 residues. Germline V gene lookup returns CDR1 MNHNS and CDR2 SASEGT. Trimming took 2 bases from V and 6 from J, leaving 14 bases between them. The CDR3 protein is CASSEIGGGGQPQHF. CDR3 DNA sequence: TGTGCCAGCAGTGAAATCGGAGGGGGGGGTCAGCCCCAGCATTTT.

The chain uses TRBV9 and TRBJ2-7; 9 bases match TRBD2. CDR1 SGDLS and CDR2 YYNGEE come from the germline V gene. The CDR3 has 15 residues. The junction had 3 bases not matched to a gene; V was cut back by 0 bases and J by 2 bases. The CDR3 DNA follows: TGTGCCAGCAGCGTAGGGCTAGCGGGAACCTACGAGCAGTACTTC. Its translation: CASSVGLAGTYEQYF. Drawing the rest from reference TRBV9 and TRBJ2-7, the complete variable domain is DSGVTQTPKHLITATGQRVTLRCSPRSGDLSVYWYQQSLDQGLQFLIQYYNGEERAKGNILERFSAQQFPDLHSELNLSSLELGDSALYFCASSVGLAGTYEQYFGPGTRLTVT.

This chain joins TRBV7-6 and TRBJ2-1; TRBD2 might be the D (6 bases). The CDR3 is 16 residues long. Germline assignment: CDR1 SGHVS and CDR2 FNYEAQ. The ends were cut back, 2 bases at V and 2 bases at J, with 13 bases in the middle. The CDR3 region has the DNA TGTGCCAGCAGCTTACCCTATAGCGGAGCCTACAATGAGCAGTTCTTC. This sequence encodes CASSLPYSGAYNEQFF.

The chain is built from TRBV7-9 and TRBJ2-1; a weak D match, TRBD2 (6 bases). The germline V gene encodes CDR1 SEHNR and CDR2 FQNEAQ (reference sequence). The length of the CDR3 is 15 residues. Trimming pared 7 bases from V and 6 bases from J, leaving 19 bases between. Here the CDR3 DNA reads TGTGCCAGCACCCGCCTGGCGGGAAGGGCCAATGAGCAGTTCTTC. Amino acid sequence: CASTRLAGRANEQFF.

The V call is TRBV6-5, the J call TRBJ1-1; 7 bases fit TRBD1. Per germline, CDR1 MNHEY and CDR2 SVGAGI. V was pared by 6 bases and J by 1 base, with 8 bases of the junction left unmatched. The CDR3 consists of 15 residues. DNA for the CDR3: TGTGCCAGCAGGCGCCCCGGGACAGCGAACACTGAAGCTTTCTTT. Translated: CASRRPGTANTEAFF.

V gene TRBV7-2 combines with J gene TRBJ1-1; D not resolved. The germline V gene encodes CDR1 SGHTA and CDR2 FQGNSA. Trimming removed 1 base at V and 1 base at J, with 4 bases between. The CDR3 is 13 residues long. The CDR3: CASSLGRNTEAFF. DNA of the CDR3: TGTGCCAGCAGCTTAGGGAGGAACACTGAAGCTTTCTTT.

The chain combines TRBV6-5 with TRBJ2-7; D gene ambiguous. CDR3 length: 14 amino acids. V was shortened by 5 bases and J by 6 bases, with 17 bases between the two germline ends. The germline V gene encodes CDR1 MNHEY and CDR2 SVGAGI. Written as DNA, the CDR3 is TGTGCCAGCAGTCTACAGCCTCCCTGGGGCGAGCAGTACTTC. This translates into CASSLQPPWGEQYF.

This chain uses TRBV5-4 with TRBJ2-5, with D possibly TRBD2 on 5 matching bases. The CDR3 totals 14 residues. V lost 2 bases and J lost 7, with 15 bases in between. Germline V gives CDR1 SGHNT, CDR2 YYREEE (reference sequence). The CDR3 DNA reads as TGTGCCAGCAGCTTTGTTGGCCTAGCTGGGACCCAGTACTTC. This codes for CASSFVGLAGTQYF.

The chain combines TRBV5-1 with TRBJ1-6; tentatively, D is TRBD1 (5 bases). V lost 0 bases and J lost 5, with 9 bases in between. Per germline, CDR1 SGHRS and CDR2 YFSETQ. This CDR3 is built from 15 residues. Here the CDR3 DNA reads TGCGCCAGCAGCTTGGGACAGCAAAATAATTCACCCCTCCACTTT. It codes for CASSLGQQNNSPLHF.

V gene TRBV14 combines with J gene TRBJ1-2, with D perhaps matching TRBD1 (5 bases). This CDR3 comprises 14 residues. Germline assignment: CDR1 SGHDN and CDR2 FVKESK. V was clipped by 2 bases and J by 8 bases, with 15 bases between them. This chain's CDR3 is CASSQPQGGGGYTF. Written as DNA, the CDR3 is TGTGCCAGCAGCCAACCGCAGGGAGGCGGCGGCTACACCTTC.

This chain links TRBV5-4 with TRBJ2-3, with TRBD2 matching over 13 bases. The V segment lost 3 bases and the J segment 1 base; nucleotides outside the gene matches: 2. CDR3 size: 16 residues. Germline loops: CDR1 SGHNT, CDR2 YYREEE (reference sequence). CDR3 loop: CASSYTSGGGTDTQYF. The CDR3 DNA is TGTGCCAGCAGCTATACTAGCGGGGGGGGCACAGATACGCAGTATTTT. The variable domain in full, completed from reference TRBV5-4 and TRBJ2-3, reads ETGVTQSPTHLIKTRGQQVTLRCSSQSGHNTVSWYQQALGQGPQFIFQYYREEENGRGNFPPRFSGLQFPNYSSELNVNALELDDSALYLCASSYTSGGGTDTQYFGPGTRLTVL.

This chain links TRBV19 with TRBJ2-1; D is uncertain. Germline CDR1 LNHDA, CDR2 SQIVND (reference sequence). The CDR3 totals 14 residues. The V end lost 5 bases, the J end lost 7 bases, and 15 bases lay between the germline ends. The CDR3, as DNA: TGTGCCAGTAGTCCCCTGTGGCAGGTTAATGAGCAGTTCTTC. Translated, it gives CASSPLWQVNEQFF. The whole variable domain, remainder taken from reference TRBV19 and TRBJ2-1, is DGGITQSPKYLFRKEGQNVTLSCEQNLNHDAMYWYRQDPGQGLRLIYYSQIVNDFQKGDIAEGYSVSREKKESFPLTVTSAQKNPTAFYLCASSPLWQVNEQFFGPGTRLTVL.

V gene TRBV6-1 combines with J gene TRBJ1-1, with 8 bases fitting TRBD1. J lost 1 base, V lost 0 bases, and 10 bases had no gene match. Per the germline V gene, CDR1 is MNHNS and CDR2 is SASEGT. The CDR3 covers 18 residues. The CDR3 nucleotides are TGTGCCAGCAGTGAAGCTGGGACCAGGGGGCTAAGGAACACTGAAGCTTTCTTT. It encodes CASSEAGTRGLRNTEAFF.

V usage is TRBV7-2 and J usage is TRBJ2-7, with 13 bases aligning to TRBD2. Germline V gene lookup returns CDR1 SGHTA and CDR2 FQGNSA. The CDR3 has 15 amino acids. Trimming at V came to 4 bases and at J to 6 bases, leaving 6 bases not matched to a gene. The CDR3 is CASSSLAGGLLEQYF. The DNA of the CDR3 is TGTGCCAGCAGCTCACTAGCGGGAGGGCTACTCGAGCAGTACTTC.

This sequence joins TRBV12-3 or TRBV12-4 and TRBJ1-2, with TRBD1 as a possible D gene (5 bases). The ends were cut back, 5 bases at V and 8 bases at J, with 12 bases in the middle. The CDR3 runs to 12 residues. The CDR3 loop reads CASSGGPIGYTF. The CDR3 DNA reads as TGTGCCAGCAGTGGGGGACCCATAGGCTACACCTTC.

The chain joins TRBV6-2 or TRBV6-3 to TRBJ1-5; 10 bases agree with TRBD1. The CDR3 length is 15 residues. The germline gives CDR1 MNHEY, CDR2 SVGEGT. V dropped 6 bases and J dropped 4; count of bases not matched to a gene: 6. The CDR3 loop is CASSATGGKNQPQHF. The CDR3 DNA is TGTGCCAGCAGCGCGACAGGGGGCAAAAATCAGCCCCAGCATTTT.

The rearrangement joins TRBV7-2 to TRBJ2-5; D possibly corresponds to TRBD1 (5 bases). CDR3 length: 15 amino acids. V was pared by 1 base and J by 5 bases, with 14 bases between. Germline V lookup: CDR1 SGHTA, CDR2 FQGNSA. The CDR3 protein is CASSLDSGAGETQYF. The CDR3 DNA reads TGTGCCAGCAGCTTAGATAGTGGGGCCGGGGAGACCCAGTACTTC.

This sequence joins TRBV5-5 and TRBJ1-2; unclear D gene. The CDR3 extends over 14 amino acids. Germline values: CDR1 SGHKS, CDR2 YYEKEE (reference sequence). V lost 4 bases, J lost 4 bases, and 14 bases lay in between. The CDR3 DNA reads TGTGCCAGCAGCCCGGGGAGGGAAATCTATGGCTACACCTTC. Its translation is CASSPGREIYGYTF. Together with reference TRBV5-5 and TRBJ1-2, the CDR3 gives the full variable domain: DAGVTQSPTHLIKTRGQQVTLRCSPISGHKSVSWYQQVLGQGPQFIFQYYEKEERGRGNFPDRFSARQFPNYSSELNVNALLLGDSALYLCASSPGREIYGYTFGSGTRLTVV.

This clone was recorded once. The V and J genes are TRBV4-3 and TRBJ2-3; 9 nucleotides align to TRBD1. Per germline, CDR1 LGHNA and CDR2 YSLEER. The CDR3 sequence is 16 residues long. V trimming: 3 bases; J trimming: 1 base; junction bases outside the gene matches: 5. This CDR3 is CASSQAWTGGTDTQYF. CDR3 DNA: TGCGCCAGCAGCCAGGCCTGGACAGGGGGCACAGATACGCAGTATTTT.